The sequence of this T cell receptor beta chain was determined in a study of shared clonotypes between healthy human individuals (dated by TCRdb to 2020 to 2022). Some background on the complete study: Two women and a few men aged 18 to 49 years were included in the cohort. For each donor, CD4 naive and CD4 memory were each run on three plates, CD8 naive on two plates, and CD8 memory on one plate. To estimate repertoire size and how much clonotype sharing occurs between individuals, the study deeply sequenced the blood TCR repertoires of about five healthy adults. Each donor's leukapheresis produced roughly between roughly 0.85 and 9 billion PBMCs. To increase sequencing depth and limit assay-specific biases, TCR repertoire library preparation and sequencing were carried out by different laboratories using diverse techniques. Points the paper makes about the study in general: The small number of donors limited the genetic and exposure-history diversity represented. Even with the large sequencing depth, rarefaction of the sorted-subset datasets indicated that sequencing was incomplete. Compared with non-shared clonotypes, clonotypes shared by all four sorted-subset donors had higher generation probabilities. Pairwise subsampling indicated that sequencing depth was expected to affect the degree of clonotype sharing among donors. Only blood was sampled, and tissue TCR repertoires likely differ from those in blood. Estimated clonotype richness was generally larger for naive than for memory subsets. When a few donors were compared, the shared fraction of clonotypes was about 5.5% for naive CD4, roughly 3.4% for naive CD8, more than 2% for memory CD4, and 0.35% to 0.4% for memory CD8.

Using the deep immunoSEQ assay, TCR CDR3 regions were amplified from genomic DNA by multiplex PCR. Extracted genomic DNA from each cell subset was distributed evenly across all wells of several immunoSEQ 96-well plates, and each plate was treated as a replicate. Each replicate PCR for sorted subsets received around 200 ng genomic DNA, equal to 30,000 or so T cell genomes. Purified libraries were quantified with a Qubit 3.0 fluorometer, sized on a Bioanalyzer 2100, and re-quantified with the KAPA Library Quantification kit. Each immunoSEQ 96-well plate was sequenced on its own single-read 150-cycle Illumina NextSeq 550 flow cell. As for how the authors treated the data: The immunoSEQ output contained only junctional sequences without quality scores, so filtering could not match that applied to full-length reads. To assign V/J genes and CDR3, sequences were annotated against IMGT germline references using PyIR, a Python wrapper for IgBLAST v1.9. Any read was removed if the V/J assignment was weak (E-value above 1e-6), the CDR3 was missing, or the read contained stop codons, out-of-frame junctions, or ambiguous translated residues. V3J clonotypes were defined as sequences sharing an identical inferred V gene, J gene, and CDR3 amino acid sequence. The percentage overlap between two repertoires was calculated by dividing the number of shared unique clonotypes by the size of the smaller repertoire. Richness of each repertoire was evaluated using RTK rarefaction, the Chao1 estimator, and Recon v2.1 estimates of unobserved clonotypes. Generation probabilities for all TCRbeta clonotypes obtained by the gDNA method from several donors were computed using OLGA. Not all clones reach the TCRdb copy of this immuneACCESS table, which keeps in-frame sequences only. Checked studies attribute under half of the gap to unresolved V genes and leave the rest unexplained. From that table come the V and J calls and clone size; the DNA was used to work out D and trimming. In this sample the table shows roughly 650,000 clones, approximately 97% of which occur a single time. The ten largest account for around 0.057% of the sample.

As for this clone: Its antigen target is currently unknown. An end of the junction differs from the germline gene, which may be a read error.

Based on the germline V gene, the CDR1 and CDR2 sequences are SNHLY and FYNNEI. Reading from cysteine to phenylalanine, the CDR3 counts 8 amino acids. Only the CDR3 part of the read is kept: 24 bases, read in frame from the first base. The donors were healthy, HIV-negative adults with no recently reported acute infections or vaccinations. Every donor was a Caucasian adult living in Nashville, Tennessee, USA. Magnetic negative selection was used to enrich CD4+ T cells, after which naive cells were positively selected on CD45RA and the negative fraction became the memory subset. After blood collection by leukapheresis, PBMCs were isolated using Ficoll-Histopaque density gradient centrifugation and then cryopreserved in the vapor phase of liquid nitrogen. Analytical flow cytometry was used to check the purity and quantity of every magnetically sorted T cell population. From each sorted fraction, genomic DNA was isolated and quantified by UV absorbance on a Nanodrop 2000c.

This TCR came from a woman aged 25-40 years in good health. The receptor chain draws on TRBV2 and TRBJ2-1; the central 7 bases match TRBD2. Sequenced input: naive CD4+ T cells sorted from blood. The sample's cell subset or site label, decoded: CD45RA+ positively selected. The DNA sequence reads TGTGCCAGCGGGGCGGGGGTCTTC. This is translated as CASGAGVF.